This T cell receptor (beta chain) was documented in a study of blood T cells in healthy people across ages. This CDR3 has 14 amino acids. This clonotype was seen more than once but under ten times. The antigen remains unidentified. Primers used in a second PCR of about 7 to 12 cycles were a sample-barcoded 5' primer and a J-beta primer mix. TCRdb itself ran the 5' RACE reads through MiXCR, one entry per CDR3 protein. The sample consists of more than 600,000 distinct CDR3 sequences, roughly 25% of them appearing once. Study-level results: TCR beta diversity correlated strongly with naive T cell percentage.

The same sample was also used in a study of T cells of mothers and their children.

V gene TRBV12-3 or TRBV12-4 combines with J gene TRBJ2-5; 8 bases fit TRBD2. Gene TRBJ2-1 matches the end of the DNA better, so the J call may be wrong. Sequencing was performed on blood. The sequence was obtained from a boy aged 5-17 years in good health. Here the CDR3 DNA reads TGTGCCAGCAGGCTCGGGAGGGCTAATGTTGAGCAGTTCTTC. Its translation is CASRLGRANVEQFF.